This note documents a single T cell receptor beta chain sequence. Its target is not known. This entry is derived from a study of blood T cells in healthy people across ages. Study conclusions and caveats: A strong correlation between TCR beta diversity and naive T cell percentage was seen.

PCR was performed a second time for about 7 to 12 cycles using a sample-barcoded 5' primer and a J-beta primer mix. TCRdb used MiXCR to reprocess the 5' RACE reads, holding one entry per CDR3 protein. Of some 760,000 distinct CDR3 sequences in the sample, roughly 25% were seen once. The CDR3 extends over 14 amino acids. Looked up from germline, CDR1 is SEHNR and CDR2 is FQNEAQ (reference sequence). Trimming removed 5 bases from V and 4 bases from J, with 11 bases in between. The data were also submitted as part of a second study, on T cells of mothers and their children. That paper adds: Slightly, though not significantly, more overlap was seen in related than in unrelated mother-child pairs.

This sequence originates from a boy younger than 18 in good health. Material for sequencing was blood. V and J are TRBV7-9 and TRBJ1-4; D is uncertain. The CDR3 sequence is CASSRPDGNEKLFF. The CDR3 DNA sequence: TGTGCCAGCAGCCGTCCTGACGGTAATGAAAAACTGTTTTTT. The variable domain in full, with the rest retrieved from reference TRBV7-9 and TRBJ1-4, is DTGVSQNPRHKITKRGQNVTFRCDPISEHNRLYWYRQTLGQGPEFLTYFQNEAQLEKSRLLSDRFSAERPKGSFSTLEIQRTEQGDSAMYLCASSRPDGNEKLFFGSGTQLSVL.